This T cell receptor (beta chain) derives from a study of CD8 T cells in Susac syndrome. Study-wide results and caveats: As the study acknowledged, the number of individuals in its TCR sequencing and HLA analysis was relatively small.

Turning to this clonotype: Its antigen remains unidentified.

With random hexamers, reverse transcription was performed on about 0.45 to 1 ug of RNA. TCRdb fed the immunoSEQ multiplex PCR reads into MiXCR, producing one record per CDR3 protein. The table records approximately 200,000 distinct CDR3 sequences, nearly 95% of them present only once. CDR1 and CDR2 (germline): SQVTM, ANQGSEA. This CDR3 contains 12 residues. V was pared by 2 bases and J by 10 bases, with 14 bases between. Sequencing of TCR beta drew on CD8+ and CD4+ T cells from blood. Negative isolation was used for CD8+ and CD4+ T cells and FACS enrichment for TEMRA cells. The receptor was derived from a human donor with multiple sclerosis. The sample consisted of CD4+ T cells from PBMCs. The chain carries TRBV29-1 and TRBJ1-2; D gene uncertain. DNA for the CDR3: TGCAGCGTTGAAATCGGAGGAGTAGCCTACACCTTC. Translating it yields CSVEIGGVAYTF.